This entry features one TCR beta chain sequence. The antigen is undetermined. V lost 3 bases to trimming and J lost 14 bases, with 15 bases between them. The CDR3 extends over 11 amino acids. Germline CDR1 SQVTM, CDR2 ANQGSEA. This sample was taken from a study of OX40 agonist ivuxolimab in advanced cancers. About the research overall: The study gave patients intravenous ivuxolimab at 0.01 to 10 mg/kg every 2 weeks. Findings of the study overall: Certain nonresponding patients likewise had low normalized T-cell clonal expansion. At 0.1 to 3.0 mg/kg and by week 6, clonal expansion occurred in CD4+ and CD8+ blood T cells.

Data came from immunoSEQ multiplex PCR; TCRdb stores just in-frame clones and leaves some out. The table shows tens of thousands of clones, with 83% occurring only once. The source material was CD4+ or CD8+ T cells sorted from blood, sampled in a trial of the OX40 agonist ivuxolimab. The chain carries TRBV29-1 and TRBJ2-3; TRBD2 might be the D (5 bases). This sequence originates from an adult with an advanced solid tumor such as melanoma, head and neck, liver or kidney cancer. This chain's CDR3 is CSVEALDYRYF. The CDR3 DNA sequence: TGCAGCGTTGAGGCCCTAGACTATAGGTATTTT.